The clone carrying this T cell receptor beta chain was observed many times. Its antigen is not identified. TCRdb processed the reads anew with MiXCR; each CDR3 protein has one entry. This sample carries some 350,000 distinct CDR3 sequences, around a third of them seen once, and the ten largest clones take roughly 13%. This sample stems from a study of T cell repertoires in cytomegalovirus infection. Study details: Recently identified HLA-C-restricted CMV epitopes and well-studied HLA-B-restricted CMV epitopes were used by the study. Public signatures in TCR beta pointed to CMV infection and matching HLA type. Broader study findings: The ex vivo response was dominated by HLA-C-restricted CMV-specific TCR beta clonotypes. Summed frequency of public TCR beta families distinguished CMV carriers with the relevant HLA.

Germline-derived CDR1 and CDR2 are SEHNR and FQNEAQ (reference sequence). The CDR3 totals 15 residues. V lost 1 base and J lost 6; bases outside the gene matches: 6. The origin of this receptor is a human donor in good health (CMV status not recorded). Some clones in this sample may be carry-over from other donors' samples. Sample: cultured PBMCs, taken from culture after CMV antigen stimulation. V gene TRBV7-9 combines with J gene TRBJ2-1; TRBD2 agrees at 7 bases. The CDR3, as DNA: TGTGCCAGCAGCTTAGGGCTAGCGGCGGGCAATGAGCAGTTCTTC. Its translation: CASSLGLAAGNEQFF.